Here is one T cell receptor (beta chain) with its context. Its antigen is undetermined. Approximately 9.6 milliliters of peripheral blood were drawn from each donor into EDTA-treated tubes. This sample was included in a study of blood T cells in healthy people across ages. Study observations and caveats: No conclusive comparison of naive versus antigen-experienced cells was possible with unsorted PBMCs.

The use of a sample-barcoded 5' primer and a J-beta primer mix characterized a second PCR of about 6 to 11 cycles. Every cDNA was tagged by a template-switch adaptor with 12 random nucleotides. TCRdb fed the 5' RACE reads into MiXCR, producing one record per CDR3 protein. This table has 800,000 to 900,000 distinct CDR3 sequences, around two thirds appearing once. V lost 4 bases, J lost 5 bases, and 12 bases stayed unmatched. The CDR3 is 16 amino acids. Looked up from germline, CDR1 is SGDLS and CDR2 is YYNGEE. The sequencing sample was made of blood. The V gene is TRBV9, the J gene TRBJ2-7; 10 positions match TRBD1. This receptor was taken from a man aged 30-40 years in good health. CDR3 DNA sequence: TGTGCCAGCAGCCCCCCCTCGGGACAGGGGTTCCACGAGCAGTACTTC. It yields the protein CASSPPSGQGFHEQYF.